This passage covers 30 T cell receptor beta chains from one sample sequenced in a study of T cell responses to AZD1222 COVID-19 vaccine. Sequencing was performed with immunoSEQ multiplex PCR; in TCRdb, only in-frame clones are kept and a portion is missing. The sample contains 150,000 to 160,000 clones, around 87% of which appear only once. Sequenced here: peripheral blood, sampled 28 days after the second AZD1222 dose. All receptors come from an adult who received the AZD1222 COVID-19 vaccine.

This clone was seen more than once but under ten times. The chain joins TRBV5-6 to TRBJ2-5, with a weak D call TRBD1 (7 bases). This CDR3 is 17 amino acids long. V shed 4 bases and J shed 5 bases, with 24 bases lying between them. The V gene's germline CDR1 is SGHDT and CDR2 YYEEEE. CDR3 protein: CASSQPLRQGGGETQYF. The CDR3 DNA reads TGTGCCAGCAGCCAGCCACTTCGACAGGGAGGAGGTGAGACCCAGTACTTC.

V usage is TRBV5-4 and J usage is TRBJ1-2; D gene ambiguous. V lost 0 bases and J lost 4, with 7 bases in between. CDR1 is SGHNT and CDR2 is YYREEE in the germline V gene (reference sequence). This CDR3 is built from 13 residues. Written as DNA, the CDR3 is TGTGCCAGCAGCTTGGACGAGGTCTATGGCTACACCTTC. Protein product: CASSLDEVYGYTF.

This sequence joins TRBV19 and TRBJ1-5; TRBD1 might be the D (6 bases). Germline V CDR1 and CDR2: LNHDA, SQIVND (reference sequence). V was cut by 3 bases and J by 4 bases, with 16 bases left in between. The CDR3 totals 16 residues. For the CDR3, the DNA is TGTGCCAGTAGTATTATGCCGGGGGGGGCGAATCAGCCCCAGCATTTT. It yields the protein CASSIMPGGANQPQHF.

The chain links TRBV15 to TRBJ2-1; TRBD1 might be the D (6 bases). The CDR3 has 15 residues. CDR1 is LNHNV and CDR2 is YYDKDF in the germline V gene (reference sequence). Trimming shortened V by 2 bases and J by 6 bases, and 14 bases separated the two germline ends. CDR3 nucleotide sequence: TGTGCCACCAGCAGAAAAAGACAGGCTACCAATGAGCAGTTCTTC. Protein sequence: CATSRKRQATNEQFF.

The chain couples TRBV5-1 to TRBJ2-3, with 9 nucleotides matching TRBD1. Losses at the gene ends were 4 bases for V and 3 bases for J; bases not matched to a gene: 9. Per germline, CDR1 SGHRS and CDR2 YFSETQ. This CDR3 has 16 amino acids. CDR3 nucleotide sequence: TGCGCCAGCAGCCACCAACAGGGGGCGGTGACAGATACGCAGTATTTT. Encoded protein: CASSHQQGAVTDTQYF.

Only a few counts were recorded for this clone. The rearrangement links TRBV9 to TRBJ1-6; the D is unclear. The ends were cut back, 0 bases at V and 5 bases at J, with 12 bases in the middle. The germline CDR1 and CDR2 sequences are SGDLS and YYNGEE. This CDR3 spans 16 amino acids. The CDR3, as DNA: TGTGCCAGCAGCGTAGCGGCAGGATGGGATAATTCACCCCTCCACTTT. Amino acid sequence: CASSVAAGWDNSPLHF.

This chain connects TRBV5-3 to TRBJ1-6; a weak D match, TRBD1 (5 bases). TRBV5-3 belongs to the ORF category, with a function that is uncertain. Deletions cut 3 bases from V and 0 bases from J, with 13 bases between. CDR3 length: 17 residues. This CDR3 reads CARSSGHPSSYNSPLHF. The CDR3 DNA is TGTGCCAGAAGCTCCGGACACCCGAGCTCCTATAATTCACCCCTCCACTTT.

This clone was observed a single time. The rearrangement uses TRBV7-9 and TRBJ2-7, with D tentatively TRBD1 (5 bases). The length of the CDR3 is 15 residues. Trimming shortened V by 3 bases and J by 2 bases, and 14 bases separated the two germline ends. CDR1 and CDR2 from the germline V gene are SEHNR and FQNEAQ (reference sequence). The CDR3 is CASSLDTGSPYEQYF. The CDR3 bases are TGTGCCAGCAGCTTGGATACAGGAAGCCCCTACGAGCAGTACTTC.

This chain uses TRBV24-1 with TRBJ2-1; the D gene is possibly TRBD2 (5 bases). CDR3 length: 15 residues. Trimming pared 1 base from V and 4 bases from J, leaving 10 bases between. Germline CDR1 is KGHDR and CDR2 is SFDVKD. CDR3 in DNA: TGTGCCACCAGTGATTTCTCAGGCGGGTACAATGAGCAGTTCTTC. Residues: CATSDFSGGYNEQFF.

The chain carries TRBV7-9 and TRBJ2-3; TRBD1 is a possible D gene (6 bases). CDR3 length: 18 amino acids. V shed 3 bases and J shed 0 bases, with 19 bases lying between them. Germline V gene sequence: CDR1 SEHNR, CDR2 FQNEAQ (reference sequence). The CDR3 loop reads CASSFPAGTISSTDTQYF. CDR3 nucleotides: TGTGCCAGCAGCTTCCCCGCCGGGACAATTAGTAGCACAGATACGCAGTATTTT.

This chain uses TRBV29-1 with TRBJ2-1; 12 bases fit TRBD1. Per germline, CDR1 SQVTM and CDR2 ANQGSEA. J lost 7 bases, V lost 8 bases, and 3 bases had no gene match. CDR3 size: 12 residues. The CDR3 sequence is CSTGQGANEQFF. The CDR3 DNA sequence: TGCAGCACGGGACAGGGGGCGAATGAGCAGTTCTTC.

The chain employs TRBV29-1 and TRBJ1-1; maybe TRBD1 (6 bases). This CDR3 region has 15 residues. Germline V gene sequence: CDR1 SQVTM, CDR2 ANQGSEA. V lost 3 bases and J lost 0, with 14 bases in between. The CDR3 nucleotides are TGCAGCGTTGATGGACAGTCCTTAATGAACACTGAAGCTTTCTTT. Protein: CSVDGQSLMNTEAFF.

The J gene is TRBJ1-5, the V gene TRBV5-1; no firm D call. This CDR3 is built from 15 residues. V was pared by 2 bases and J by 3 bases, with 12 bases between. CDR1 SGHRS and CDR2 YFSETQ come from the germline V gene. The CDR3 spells CASSLGDNNNQPQHF. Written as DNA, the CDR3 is TGCGCCAGCAGCTTAGGAGACAATAACAATCAGCCCCAGCATTTT.

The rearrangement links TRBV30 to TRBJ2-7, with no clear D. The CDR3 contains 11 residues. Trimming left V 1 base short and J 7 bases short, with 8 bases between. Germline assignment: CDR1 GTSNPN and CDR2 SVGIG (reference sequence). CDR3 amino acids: CAWSGGGEQYF. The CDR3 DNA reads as TGTGCCTGGAGTGGTGGTGGGGAGCAGTACTTC.

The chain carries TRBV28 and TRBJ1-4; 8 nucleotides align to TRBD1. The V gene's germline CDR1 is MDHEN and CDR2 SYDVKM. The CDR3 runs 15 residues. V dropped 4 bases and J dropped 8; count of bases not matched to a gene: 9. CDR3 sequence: CASSSPGGVEEKLFF. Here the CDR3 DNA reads TGTGCCAGCAGTTCTCCAGGGGGCGTCGAGGAAAAACTGTTTTTT.

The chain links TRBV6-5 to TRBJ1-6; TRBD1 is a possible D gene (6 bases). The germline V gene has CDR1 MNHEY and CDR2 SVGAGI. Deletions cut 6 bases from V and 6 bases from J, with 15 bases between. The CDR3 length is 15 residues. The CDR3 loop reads CASRGGTSFNSPLHF. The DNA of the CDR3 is TGTGCCAGCAGGGGGGGGACAAGTTTTAATTCACCCCTCCACTTT.

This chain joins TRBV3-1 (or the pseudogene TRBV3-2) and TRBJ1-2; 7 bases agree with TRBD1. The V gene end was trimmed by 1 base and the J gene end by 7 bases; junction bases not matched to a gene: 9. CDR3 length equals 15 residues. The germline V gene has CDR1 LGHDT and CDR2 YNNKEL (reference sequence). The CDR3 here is CASSQVLSGGGGYTF. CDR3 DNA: TGTGCCAGCAGCCAAGTCTTATCAGGGGGTGGTGGCTACACCTTC.

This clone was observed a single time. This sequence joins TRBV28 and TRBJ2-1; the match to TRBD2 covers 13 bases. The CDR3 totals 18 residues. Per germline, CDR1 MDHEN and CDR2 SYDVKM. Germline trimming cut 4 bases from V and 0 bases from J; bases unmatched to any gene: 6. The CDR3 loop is CASSSLAGGSSSYNEQFF. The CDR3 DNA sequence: TGTGCCAGCAGTTCACTAGCGGGAGGGTCTAGCTCCTACAATGAGCAGTTCTTC.

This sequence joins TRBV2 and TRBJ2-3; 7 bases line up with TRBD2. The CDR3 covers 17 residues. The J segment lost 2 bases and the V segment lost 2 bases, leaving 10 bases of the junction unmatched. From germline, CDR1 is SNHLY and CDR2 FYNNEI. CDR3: CASSEFPLAGFTDTQYF. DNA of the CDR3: TGTGCCAGCAGTGAATTCCCTTTAGCGGGCTTCACAGATACGCAGTATTTT.

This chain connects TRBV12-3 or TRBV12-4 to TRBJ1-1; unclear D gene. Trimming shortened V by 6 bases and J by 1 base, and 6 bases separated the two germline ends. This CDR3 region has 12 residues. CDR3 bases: TGTGCCAGCAGGCTCACGAACACTGAAGCTTTCTTT. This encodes CASRLTNTEAFF.

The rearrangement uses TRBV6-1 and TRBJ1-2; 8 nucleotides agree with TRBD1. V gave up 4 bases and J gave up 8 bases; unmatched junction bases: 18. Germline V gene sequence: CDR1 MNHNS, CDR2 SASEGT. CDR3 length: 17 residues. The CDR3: CASSGSVGRQGIVGYTF. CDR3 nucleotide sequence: TGTGCCAGCAGTGGGTCGGTGGGGAGACAGGGGATAGTCGGCTACACCTTC.

The CDR3 is CASSPMGPRTYEQYF. Here the CDR3 DNA reads TGTGCCAGCAGCCCTATGGGACCCCGGACCTACGAGCAGTACTTC. The chain couples TRBV14 to TRBJ2-7; D may correspond to TRBD1 or TRBD2 (5 bases each). V gave up 4 bases and J gave up 2 bases, with 15 bases separating them. CDR3 length: 15 residues. From germline, CDR1 is SGHDN and CDR2 FVKESK.

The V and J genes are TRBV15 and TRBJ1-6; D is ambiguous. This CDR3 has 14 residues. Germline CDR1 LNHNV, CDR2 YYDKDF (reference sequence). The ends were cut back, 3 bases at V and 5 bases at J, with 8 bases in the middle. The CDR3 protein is CATSSYSDNSPLHF. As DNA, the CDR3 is TGTGCCACCAGCAGCTACAGTGATAATTCACCCCTCCACTTT.

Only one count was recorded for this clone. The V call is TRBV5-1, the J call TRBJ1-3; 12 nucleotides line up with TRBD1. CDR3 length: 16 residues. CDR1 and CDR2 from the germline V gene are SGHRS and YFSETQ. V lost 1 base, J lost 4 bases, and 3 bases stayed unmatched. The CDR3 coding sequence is TGCGCCAGCAGCTTGATCGGGACAGGGGGCGGAAACACCATATATTTT. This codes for CASSLIGTGGGNTIYF.

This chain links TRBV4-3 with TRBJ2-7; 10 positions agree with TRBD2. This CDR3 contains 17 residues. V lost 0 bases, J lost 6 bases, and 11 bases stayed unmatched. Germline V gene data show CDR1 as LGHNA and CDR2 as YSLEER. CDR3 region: CASSQEVSGGHLGEQYF. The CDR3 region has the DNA TGCGCCAGCAGCCAAGAGGTTAGCGGGGGGCACTTAGGCGAGCAGTACTTC.

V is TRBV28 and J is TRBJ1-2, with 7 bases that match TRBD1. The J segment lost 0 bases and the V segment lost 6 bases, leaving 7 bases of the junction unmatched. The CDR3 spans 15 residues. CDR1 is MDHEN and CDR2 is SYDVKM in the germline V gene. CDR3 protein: CASSTYRGTNYGYTF. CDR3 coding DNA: TGTGCCAGCAGCACATACAGGGGAACTAACTATGGCTACACCTTC.

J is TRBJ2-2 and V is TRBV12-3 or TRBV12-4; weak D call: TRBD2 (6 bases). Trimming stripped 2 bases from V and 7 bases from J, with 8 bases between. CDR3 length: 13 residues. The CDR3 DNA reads TGTGCCAGCAGTTTATCGGGGGTCGGGGAGCTGTTTTTT. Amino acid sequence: CASSLSGVGELFF.

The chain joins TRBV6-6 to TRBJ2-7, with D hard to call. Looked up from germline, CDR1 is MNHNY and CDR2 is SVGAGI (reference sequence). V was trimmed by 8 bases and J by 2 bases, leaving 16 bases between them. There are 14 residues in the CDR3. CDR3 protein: CASRLTGVTYEQYF. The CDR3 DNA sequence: TGTGCCAGCCGCCTGACGGGCGTTACCTACGAGCAGTACTTC.

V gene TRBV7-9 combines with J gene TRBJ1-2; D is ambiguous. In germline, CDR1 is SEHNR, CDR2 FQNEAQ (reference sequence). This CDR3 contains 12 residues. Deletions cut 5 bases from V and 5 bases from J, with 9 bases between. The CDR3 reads CASSPQRYGYTF. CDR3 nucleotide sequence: TGTGCCAGCAGCCCTCAGAGATATGGCTACACCTTC.

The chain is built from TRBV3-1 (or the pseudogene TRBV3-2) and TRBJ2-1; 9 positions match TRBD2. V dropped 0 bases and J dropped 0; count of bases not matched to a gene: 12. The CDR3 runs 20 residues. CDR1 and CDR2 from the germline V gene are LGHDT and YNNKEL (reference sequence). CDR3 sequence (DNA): TGTGCCAGCAGCCAAGATGGCGGACTGGCGGGAGGGATCTCCTACAATGAGCAGTTCTTC. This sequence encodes CASSQDGGLAGGISYNEQFF.